Below are 22 T cell receptor beta chains sequenced from a single sample in a study of siplizumab effects on memory and regulatory T cells. Some clones are missing from TCRdb's copy, which holds only in-frame ones; the method was immunoSEQ multiplex PCR. The top ten clones hold under 0.7% of a sample with 50,000 or so clones, about 97% of them seen once. The specimen sequenced was naive CD4+ T cells sorted from blood. All receptors come from a human donor in good health.

This chain links TRBV5-1 with TRBJ2-2; TRBD1 agrees at 8 bases. With 1 base clipped from V and 4 bases from J, the junction kept 3 bases outside the gene matches. The CDR3 spans 15 residues. Germline V CDR1 and CDR2: SGHRS, YFSETQ. CDR3 in DNA: TGCGCCAGCAGCTTGAACAGGGGGACCACCGGGGAGCTGTTTTTT. Translated: CASSLNRGTTGELFF.

The V gene is TRBV10-3, the J gene TRBJ1-1; tentative D call: TRBD1 (6 bases). The CDR3 runs to 14 residues. In germline, CDR1 is ENHRY, CDR2 SYGVKD. Between the trimmed V and J ends, which lost 2 bases and 1 base, there was a span of 8 bases. Written as DNA, the CDR3 is TGTGCCATCAGTGAGAGGGACAAGAACACTGAAGCTTTCTTT. This translates into CAISERDKNTEAFF.

The CDR3, as DNA: TGCGCCAGCAGCTTGGTGGTGGAAAGCACAGATACGCAGTATTTT. Protein: CASSLVVESTDTQYF. This rearrangement joins TRBV5-1 to TRBJ2-3; D unclear. The CDR3 loop spans 15 amino acids. Trimming shortened V by 0 bases and J by 0 bases, and 8 bases separated the two germline ends. CDR1 is SGHRS, CDR2 YFSETQ, per germline. Variable domain in full (rest from reference TRBV5-1 and TRBJ2-3): KAGVTQTPRYLIKTRGQQVTLSCSPISGHRSVSWYQQTPGQGLQFLFEYFSETQRNKGNFPGRFSGRQFSNSRSEMNVSTLELGDSALYLCASSLVVESTDTQYFGPGTRLTVL.

The genes are TRBV6-5 and TRBJ2-7, with D maybe TRBD2 (5 bases). CDR1 and CDR2 from the germline V gene are MNHEY and SVGAGI. The CDR3 consists of 13 residues. V lost 6 bases and J 2 bases, leaving 11 bases between the germline ends. CDR3 nucleotides: TGTGCCAGCAGCCGGACGGGGACCTACGAGCAGTACTTC. The encoded protein is CASSRTGTYEQYF.

This chain's CDR3 is CASSTANYGYTF. The CDR3, as DNA: TGTGCCAGCTCCACAGCCAACTATGGCTACACCTTC. J is TRBJ1-2 and V is TRBV13; D is unresolved. Germline loops: CDR1 PRHDT, CDR2 FYEKMQ (reference sequence). The CDR3 covers 12 residues. V lost 8 bases, J lost 2 bases, and 9 bases lay in between.

The chain links TRBV29-1 to TRBJ1-2, with D unresolved. The CDR3 is 13 amino acids. In germline, CDR1 is SQVTM, CDR2 ANQGSEA. V lost 1 base, J lost 3 bases, and 9 bases lay in between. The CDR3: CSVEGGRDYGYTF. CDR3 DNA sequence: TGCAGCGTTGAAGGCGGGAGGGACTATGGCTACACCTTC.

The rearrangement joins TRBV7-2 to TRBJ2-2; the D gene is possibly TRBD1 (5 bases). The germline gives CDR1 SGHTA, CDR2 FQGNSA. Deletions cut 1 base from V and 7 bases from J, with 13 bases between. This CDR3 comprises 15 residues. The CDR3, as DNA: TGTGCCAGCAGCTTAGGGGCAGGGATAGGCGGGGAGCTGTTTTTT. Encoded protein: CASSLGAGIGGELFF.

V gene TRBV6-5 combines with J gene TRBJ2-7, with 7 bases matching TRBD1. V trimming: 5 bases; J trimming: 7 bases; junction bases outside the gene matches: 11. Looked up from germline, CDR1 is MNHEY and CDR2 is SVGAGI. The length of the CDR3 is 14 residues. The CDR3 sequence is CASSNPGQWREQYF. The CDR3 DNA is TGTGCCAGCAGTAACCCGGGACAGTGGAGGGAGCAGTACTTC.

The chain recombines TRBV19 with TRBJ1-1, with D perhaps TRBD1 (5 bases). This CDR3 is 15 amino acids long. The ends were cut back, 9 bases at V and 1 base at J, with 18 bases in the middle. Germline V lookup: CDR1 LNHDA, CDR2 SQIVND (reference sequence). CDR3 region: CASAYLSGSNTEAFF. The CDR3 region has the DNA TGTGCCAGCGCATATCTCTCAGGGTCGAACACTGAAGCTTTCTTT. Using reference TRBV19 and TRBJ1-1 for the parts outside the CDR3, the full variable domain is DGGITQSPKYLFRKEGQNVTLSCEQNLNHDAMYWYRQDPGQGLRLIYYSQIVNDFQKGDIAEGYSVSREKKESFPLTVTSAQKNPTAFYLCASAYLSGSNTEAFFGQGTRLTVV.

This clone has just one count. The rearrangement uses TRBV7-2 and TRBJ1-1, with D possibly TRBD1 on 6 matching bases. Germline V gene data show CDR1 as SGHTA and CDR2 as FQGNSA. The V and J ends lost 2 bases and 4 bases respectively, with 11 bases between them. The CDR3 spans 14 residues. The CDR3 reads CASSLPDRSTEAFF. In DNA, the CDR3 is TGTGCCAGCAGCTTACCCGACAGGAGCACTGAAGCTTTCTTT. Variable domain in full (rest from reference TRBV7-2 and TRBJ1-1): GAGVSQSPSNKVTEKGKDVELRCDPISGHTALYWYRQSLGQGLEFLIYFQGNSAPDKSGLPSDRFSAERTGGSVSTLTIQRTQQEDSAVYLCASSLPDRSTEAFFGQGTRLTVV.

The rearrangement joins TRBV7-9 to TRBJ2-7, with TRBD1 as a possible D gene (5 bases). The CDR3 loop spans 12 amino acids. Germline-derived CDR1 and CDR2 are SEHNR and FQNEAQ (reference sequence). Trimming left V 5 bases short and J 2 bases short, with 7 bases between. CDR3 bases: TGTGCCAGCAGCCGACAGCCCTACGAGCAGTACTTC. It yields the protein CASSRQPYEQYF. The whole variable domain, remainder taken from reference TRBV7-9 and TRBJ2-7, is DTGVSQNPRHKITKRGQNVTFRCDPISEHNRLYWYRQTLGQGPEFLTYFQNEAQLEKSRLLSDRFSAERPKGSFSTLEIQRTEQGDSAMYLCASSRQPYEQYFGPGTRLTVT.

The sample holds one count of this clone. V usage is TRBV25-1 and J usage is TRBJ2-5; possibly TRBD2 for D (5 bases). The germline gives CDR1 MGHDK, CDR2 SYGVNS. The CDR3 consists of 15 residues. V dropped 4 bases and J dropped 2 bases, with 14 bases sitting between them. CDR3 protein: CASSGMRVGQETQYF. The CDR3 coding sequence is TGTGCCAGCAGTGGAATGAGGGTTGGACAAGAGACCCAGTACTTC.

The chain couples TRBV7-2 to TRBJ2-2; D possibly matches TRBD1 or TRBD2 (5 bases each). Trimming stripped 1 base from V and 6 bases from J, with 6 bases between. This CDR3 is built from 13 residues. Germline assignment: CDR1 SGHTA and CDR2 FQGNSA. CDR3 DNA sequence: TGTGCCAGCAGCTTAGGGGGGTCCGGGGAGCTGTTTTTT. Protein: CASSLGGSGELFF.

V gene TRBV2 combines with J gene TRBJ2-7, with 10 bases lining up with TRBD1. CDR3 length: 13 amino acids. V lost 6 bases to trimming and J lost 6 bases; unmatched junction nucleotides: 5. Germline V CDR1 and CDR2: SNHLY, FYNNEI. The CDR3 reads CASRPTGGSEQYF. The CDR3 coding sequence is TGTGCCAGCAGGCCGACAGGGGGCAGCGAGCAGTACTTC.

The V call is TRBV28, the J call TRBJ2-3, with TRBD1 matching 7 bases. There are 14 residues in the CDR3. CDR1 and CDR2 from the germline V gene are MDHEN and SYDVKM. With V trimmed by 2 bases and J by 1 base, 0 bases remained unmatched. In DNA form, the CDR3 reads TGTGCCAGCAGTTTACAGGGGGGCACAGATACGCAGTATTTT. Its protein product is CASSLQGGTDTQYF.

CDR3 amino acids: CASRPTARNTGELFF. The CDR3 region has the DNA TGTGCCAGCAGACCGACAGCCAGGAACACCGGGGAGCTGTTTTTT. The chain employs TRBV7-9 and TRBJ2-2, with D possibly being TRBD1 (5 bases). The V gene lost 6 bases and the J gene lost 1 base, with 12 bases spanning the gap. Germline loops: CDR1 SEHNR, CDR2 FQNEAQ (reference sequence). This CDR3 comprises 15 residues.

The rearrangement uses TRBV20-1 and TRBJ2-5; D gene uncertain. Germline V gene lookup returns CDR1 DFQATT and CDR2 SNEGSKA (reference sequence). The CDR3 has 10 amino acids. V lost 5 bases, J lost 5 bases, and 6 bases lay in between. The CDR3 nucleotides read TGCAGTGCTCCCGGGGAGACCCAGTACTTC. Protein: CSAPGETQYF.

The chain carries TRBV6-5 and TRBJ2-2; 12 bases are a match to TRBD1. Germline CDR1 is MNHEY and CDR2 is SVGAGI. CDR3 length equals 14 residues. Trimming took 6 bases from V and 6 from J; bases not matched to a gene: 2. CDR3 coding DNA: TGTGCCAGCAGGGGACAGGGGGCGCCCGGGGAGCTGTTTTTT. The encoded protein is CASRGQGAPGELFF.

The V call is TRBV29-1, the J call TRBJ1-2; D ambiguous. V lost 6 bases to trimming and J lost 2 bases, with 7 bases between them. Germline V gene lookup returns CDR1 SQVTM and CDR2 ANQGSEA. This CDR3 has 11 amino acids. The CDR3 loop reads CSVVANYGYTF. DNA for the CDR3: TGCAGCGTAGTAGCCAACTATGGCTACACCTTC.

The V call is TRBV6-6, the J call TRBJ2-7, with TRBD1 matching 7 bases. V was pared by 5 bases and J by 2 bases, with 6 bases of the junction left unmatched. The CDR3 extends over 14 amino acids. The V gene's germline CDR1 is MNHNY and CDR2 SVGAGI (reference sequence). The CDR3, as DNA: TGTGCCAGCAGTCGACAGGGTTCCCCCTACGAGCAGTACTTC. Protein sequence: CASSRQGSPYEQYF.

The rearrangement uses TRBV9 and TRBJ2-3; D is perhaps TRBD2 (5 bases). V lost 4 bases, J lost 0 bases, and 15 bases lay in between. The CDR3 totals 16 residues. Germline values: CDR1 SGDLS, CDR2 YYNGEE. The CDR3 reads CASSSRTRVSTDTQYF. The CDR3, as DNA: TGTGCCAGCAGCTCAAGGACTCGAGTTAGCACAGATACGCAGTATTTT. The entire variable domain, with the rest obtained from reference TRBV9 and TRBJ2-3, is as follows: DSGVTQTPKHLITATGQRVTLRCSPRSGDLSVYWYQQSLDQGLQFLIQYYNGEERAKGNILERFSAQQFPDLHSELNLSSLELGDSALYFCASSSRTRVSTDTQYFGPGTRLTVL.

The chain joins TRBV30 to TRBJ2-3, with D hard to call. From germline, CDR1 is GTSNPN and CDR2 SVGIG (reference sequence). The CDR3 runs to 15 residues. Trimming stripped 0 bases from V and 3 bases from J, with 13 bases between. The CDR3 loop reads CAWSVLSVGTDTQYF. The CDR3 nucleotides read TGTGCCTGGAGTGTACTGAGCGTAGGTACAGATACGCAGTATTTT.